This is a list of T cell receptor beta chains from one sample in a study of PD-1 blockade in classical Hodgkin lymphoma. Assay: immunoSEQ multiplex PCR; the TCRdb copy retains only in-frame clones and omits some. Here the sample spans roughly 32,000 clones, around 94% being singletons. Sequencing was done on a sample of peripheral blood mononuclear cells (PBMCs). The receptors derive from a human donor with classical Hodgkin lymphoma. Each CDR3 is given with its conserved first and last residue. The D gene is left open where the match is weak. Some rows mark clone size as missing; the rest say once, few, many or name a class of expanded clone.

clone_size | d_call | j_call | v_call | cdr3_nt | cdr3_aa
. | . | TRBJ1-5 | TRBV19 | TGTGCCAGTAGTATAGAAAAGGGCAGCAATCAGCCCCAGCATTTT | CASSIEKGSNQPQHF
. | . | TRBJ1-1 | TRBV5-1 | TGCGCCAGCAGTCCGGACGGACTGAACACTGAAGCTTTCTTT | CASSPDGLNTEAFF
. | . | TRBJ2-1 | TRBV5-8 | TGTGCCAGCACCCAGAGGGGGCGGGAGTGGGTCAATGAGCAGTTCTTC | CASTQRGREWVNEQFF
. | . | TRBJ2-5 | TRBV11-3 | TGTGCCAGCAGCTTAGGGCAGGGGACCCAGTACTTC | CASSLGQGTQYF
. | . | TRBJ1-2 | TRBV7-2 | TGTGCCAGCAGCGTAAACCCGGTGGCTGGCTACACCTTC | CASSVNPVAGYTF
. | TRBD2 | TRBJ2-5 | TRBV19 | TGTGCCAGTAGTAAGGGAAGTAGCGGGAGGTGGGAGACCCAGTACTTC | CASSKGSSGRWETQYF
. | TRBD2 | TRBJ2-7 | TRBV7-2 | TGTGCCAGCAGCCAAGAAAGCGGGAGTATCGACGAGCAGTACTTC | CASSQESGSIDEQYF
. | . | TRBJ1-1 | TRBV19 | TGTGCCAGTAGTTTTTCGCAGAACACTGAAGCTTTCTTT | CASSFSQNTEAFF
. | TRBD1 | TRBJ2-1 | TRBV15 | TGTGCCACCAGCAGATCCACCGGGACAGGGTACAATGAGCAGTTCTTC | CATSRSTGTGYNEQFF
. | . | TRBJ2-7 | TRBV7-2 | TGTGCCAGCAGCTTAACTACCTACCCGTCCTACGAGCAGTACTTC | CASSLTTYPSYEQYF
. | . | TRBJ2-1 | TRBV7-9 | TGTGCCAGCAGCTTCTCAGCGGATCCTATTGGGAATGAGCAGTTCTTC | CASSFSADPIGNEQFF
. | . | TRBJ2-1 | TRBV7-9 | TGTGCCAGCAGCTTAGACAGGGCCCTTGGCAATGAGCAGTTCTTC | CASSLDRALGNEQFF
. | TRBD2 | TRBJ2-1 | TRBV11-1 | TGTGCCAGCAGCCCCTGGACTAGCGCAGTTGAGCAGTTCTTC | CASSPWTSAVEQFF
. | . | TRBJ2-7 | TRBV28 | TGTGCCAGCAGTTTAGGCTACGAGCAGTACTTC | CASSLGYEQYF
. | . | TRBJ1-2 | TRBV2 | TGTGCCAGCAGTAGTGGTCCGTATACCTATGGCTACACCTTC | CASSSGPYTYGYTF
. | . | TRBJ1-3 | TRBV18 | TGTGCCAGCTCACCTCGGACTGACTCTGGAAACACCATATATTTT | CASSPRTDSGNTIYF
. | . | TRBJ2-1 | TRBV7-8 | TGTGCCAGCAGCTTACGGGACTTTTACTACAATGAGCAGTTCTTC | CASSLRDFYYNEQFF
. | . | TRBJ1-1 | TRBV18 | TGTGCCAGCTCACCCTTGAATATGGGCACTGAAGCTTTCTTT | CASSPLNMGTEAFF
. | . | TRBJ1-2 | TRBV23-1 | TGCGCCAGCAGTCAATTCCCAACGGAGGGAGCTTCGGGATTCTACGCCTTC | CASSQFPTEGASGFYAF
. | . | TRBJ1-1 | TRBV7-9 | TGTGCCAGCAGCCGCCCTTGGGGGCAGAGTATCACTGAAGCTTTCTTT | CASSRPWGQSITEAFF
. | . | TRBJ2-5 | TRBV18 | TGTGCCAGCTCACCATTGCCCCAAGAGACCCAGTACTTC | CASSPLPQETQYF
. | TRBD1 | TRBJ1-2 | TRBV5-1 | TGCGCCAGCAGCTGGACAGGACCTATTAACTATGGCTACACCTTC | CASSWTGPINYGYTF
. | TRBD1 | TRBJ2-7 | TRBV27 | TGTGCCAGCAGTTTAGTGGGACAGGGCGAATACGAGCAGTACTTC | CASSLVGQGEYEQYF
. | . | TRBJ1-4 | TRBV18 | TGTGCCAGCTCGCCTAACGGTGGGGGTGAAAAACTGTTTTTT | CASSPNGGGEKLFF
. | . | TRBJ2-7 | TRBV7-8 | TGTGCCAGCAGCTTGACTTCCCACTCCTACGAGCAGTACTTC | CASSLTSHSYEQYF
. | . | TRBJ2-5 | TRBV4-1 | TGCGCCAGCAGCCCTAACGCCCGAGGGGAGACCCAGTACTTC | CASSPNARGETQYF
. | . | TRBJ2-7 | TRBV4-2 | TGTGCCAGCAGCCTCCGCAGCCAGATTGAGGGGGCCTACGAGCAGTACTTC | CASSLRSQIEGAYEQYF
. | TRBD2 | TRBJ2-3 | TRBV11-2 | TGTGCCAGCAGCTTGACTAGCGGGGAAACGCAGTATTTT | CASSLTSGETQYF
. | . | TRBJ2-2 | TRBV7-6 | TGTGCCAGCAGCTTAGTGACGAACACCGGGGAGCTGTTTTTT | CASSLVTNTGELFF
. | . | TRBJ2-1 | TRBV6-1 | TGTGCCAGCACCCTGCAGTTAAGCTCCTACAATGAGCAGTTCTTC | CASTLQLSSYNEQFF
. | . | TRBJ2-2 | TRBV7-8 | TGTGCCACCCTTAGCGTACTCTATAACACCGGGGAGCTGTTTTTT | CATLSVLYNTGELFF
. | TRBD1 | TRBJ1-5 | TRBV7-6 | TGTGCCAGCAGCCGGGGACAGGGACAGCCCCAGCATTTT | CASSRGQGQPQHF
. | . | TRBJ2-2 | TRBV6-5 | TGTGCCAGCAGTCCAGGGACCGCGAACACCGGGGAGCTGTTTTTT | CASSPGTANTGELFF
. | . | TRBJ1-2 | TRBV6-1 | TGTGCCAGCAGCCAAGGGATTTCCTATGGCTACACCTTC | CASSQGISYGYTF
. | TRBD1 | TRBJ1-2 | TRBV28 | TGTGCCAGCAGTTTAGCGGGACAGCCTACAAACTATGGCTACACCTTC | CASSLAGQPTNYGYTF
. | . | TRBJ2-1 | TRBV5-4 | TGTGCCAGCAGCTCGAACCGGGTCTACAATGAGCAGTTCTTC | CASSSNRVYNEQFF
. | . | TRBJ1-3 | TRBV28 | TGTGCCAGCAGTGACCGGGGCGAGGTATATTTT | CASSDRGEVYF
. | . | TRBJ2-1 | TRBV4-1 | TGCGCCAGCAGCCTAGGCCGTGGGCAGGGGTACAATGAGCAGTTCTTC | CASSLGRGQGYNEQFF
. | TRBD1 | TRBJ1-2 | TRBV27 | TGTGCCAGTTCCATCTCAGGGGGGACTCGCTACGGCTACACCTTC | CASSISGGTRYGYTF
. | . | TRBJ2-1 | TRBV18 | TGTGCCAGCTCACCACCATCAACGACAGCCAAGACCTACAATGAGCAGTTCTTC | CASSPPSTTAKTYNEQFF
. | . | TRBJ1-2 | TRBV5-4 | TGTGCCAGCAGCTTATACAGGAGCTATGGCTACACCTTC | CASSLYRSYGYTF
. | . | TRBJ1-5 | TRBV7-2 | TGTGCCAGCAGCTTAGAGGTGGGACCTTATCAGCCCCAGCATTTT | CASSLEVGPYQPQHF
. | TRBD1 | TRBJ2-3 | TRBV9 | TGTGCCAGCAGCGCGACAGGGGGAAGCACAGATACGCAGTATTTT | CASSATGGSTDTQYF
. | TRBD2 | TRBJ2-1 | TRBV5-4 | TGTGCCAGCAGCCGGACCCGGGGACTAGCGGGCAATGAGCAGTTCTTC | CASSRTRGLAGNEQFF
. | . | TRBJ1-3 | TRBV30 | TGTGCCTGGAGAGGATGGTCCGCTTCTGGAAACACCATATATTTT | CAWRGWSASGNTIYF
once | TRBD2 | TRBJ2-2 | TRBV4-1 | TGCGCCAGCAGCCCGCGAGGTAGCGGGCTTAACACCGGGGAGCTGTTTTTT | CASSPRGSGLNTGELFF
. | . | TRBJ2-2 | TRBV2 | TGTGCCAGCAGTGAAGGGGTTCCCGGGGAGCTGTTTTTT | CASSEGVPGELFF
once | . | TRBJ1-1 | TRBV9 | TGTGCCAGCAGCGTATCCGGGACCCCGAGCACTGAAGCTTTCTTT | CASSVSGTPSTEAFF
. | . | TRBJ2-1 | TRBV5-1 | TGCGCCAGCAGCTTGGACGCCCAGATCTCCTACAATGAGCAGTTCTTC | CASSLDAQISYNEQFF
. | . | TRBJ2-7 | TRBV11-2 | TGTGCCAGCAGCTACGGGGCCAGGACCCCCTACGAGCAGTACTTC | CASSYGARTPYEQYF
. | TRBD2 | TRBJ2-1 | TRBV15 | TGTGCCACCAGCAGGCCAGCGGGGGAGGGATTCAATGAGCAGTTCTTC | CATSRPAGEGFNEQFF
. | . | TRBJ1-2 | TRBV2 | TGTGCCAGCAGTTCCCAGGGGAGAGAGTATGGCTACACCTTC | CASSSQGREYGYTF
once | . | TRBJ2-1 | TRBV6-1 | TGTGCCAGCAGTGAAGGTGGGGCCCGCGGGTTACAGTTCTTC | CASSEGGARGLQFF
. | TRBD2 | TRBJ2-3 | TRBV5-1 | TGCGCCAGCAGCTCCAAACCTAGCGGGAAAGGCACAGATACGCAGTATTTT | CASSSKPSGKGTDTQYF
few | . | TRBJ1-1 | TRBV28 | TGTGCCAGCAGTTTATTTTTCGGCATGAACACTGAAGCTTTCTTT | CASSLFFGMNTEAFF
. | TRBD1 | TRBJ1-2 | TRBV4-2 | TGTGCCAGCAGCCATCTGGGACAGGGATTCAACTATGGCTACACCTTC | CASSHLGQGFNYGYTF